These 26 T cell receptor beta chains came from one sample sequenced in a study of naive and memory T cell subsets. The beta constant-region primer was an equimolar mix of two oligonucleotides covering TRBC1 and TRBC2. TCRdb recomputed calls from the UMI-ligation and nested PCR reads with MiXCR, one row per CDR3 protein. Here the sample spans around 160,000 distinct CDR3 sequences, approximately 15% being singletons. Source material: naive CD4+ T cells from blood. Receptors were obtained from a human donor in good health.

This clonotype was seen a few times. The CDR3 is CASRSAGAGTDTQYF. DNA of the CDR3: TGTGCCAGCAGATCAGCGGGAGCCGGCACAGATACGCAGTATTTT. The chain has TRBV28 and TRBJ2-3; 8 bases are a match to TRBD2. Trimming cost V 6 bases and J 1 base; bases outside gene matches: 6. In germline, CDR1 is MDHEN, CDR2 SYDVKM. The CDR3 spans 15 residues.

This clonotype was recorded a few times. The J gene is TRBJ2-5, the V gene TRBV20-1, with TRBD2 matching 7 bases. In germline, CDR1 is DFQATT, CDR2 SNEGSKA (reference sequence). This CDR3 contains 13 residues. J was trimmed by 5 bases and V by 8 bases; bases with no gene match: 11. CDR3 in amino acids: CSLSGRALETQYF. The DNA of the CDR3 is TGCAGTTTAAGTGGGAGGGCCCTGGAGACCCAGTACTTC.

The gene calls are TRBV20-1 and TRBJ1-5; 7 bases align to TRBD1. CDR3 length: 15 residues. V gave up 4 bases and J gave up 2 bases; unmatched junction bases: 8. Germline-derived CDR1 and CDR2 are DFQATT and SNEGSKA (reference sequence). The CDR3 nucleotides read TGCAGTGCTAATCCAGGGGGGTCTGGCAATCAGCCCCAGCATTTT. Its translation: CSANPGGSGNQPQHF.

The rearrangement links TRBV19 to TRBJ2-1; maybe TRBD1 (6 bases). Looked up from germline, CDR1 is LNHDA and CDR2 is SQIVND (reference sequence). Trimming removed 1 base at V and 1 base at J, with 14 bases between. The CDR3 totals 17 residues. Here the CDR3 DNA reads TGTGCCAGTAGTATAGGACAGGCCAAACCTTCCTACAATGAGCAGTTCTTC. Encoded protein: CASSIGQAKPSYNEQFF.

In its sample, this clonotype was seen many times. This chain links TRBV5-4 with TRBJ2-2, with a possible D match to TRBD2 (6 bases). Germline V lookup: CDR1 SGHNT, CDR2 YYREEE (reference sequence). V was pared by 6 bases and J by 1 base, with 13 bases between. The CDR3 sequence is 15 residues long. CDR3 coding DNA: TGTGCCAGCACTCCCAGGGACTGGAACACCGGGGAGCTGTTTTTT. The encoded protein is CASTPRDWNTGELFF.

The table lists this clonotype with a few counts. CDR3: CASSPGHQYNEQFF. The CDR3 nucleotides read TGTGCCAGCAGCCCGGGACACCAATACAATGAGCAGTTCTTC. V is TRBV28 and J is TRBJ2-1, with TRBD1 as a possible D gene (6 bases). Germline CDR1 and CDR2: MDHEN and SYDVKM. The CDR3 runs to 14 residues. V was trimmed by 6 bases and J by 4 bases, leaving 13 bases between them.

V and J are TRBV2 and TRBJ2-7; 7 bases agree with TRBD2. CDR1 and CDR2 (germline): SNHLY, FYNNEI. V gave up 5 bases and J gave up 0 bases; unmatched junction bases: 7. CDR3 length equals 15 residues. CDR3 protein: CASSNRDYISYEQYF. The CDR3 DNA is TGTGCCAGCAGTAACCGGGACTATATCTCCTACGAGCAGTACTTC.

The rearrangement joins TRBV3-1 to TRBJ1-1; D gene unclear. This CDR3 has 15 residues. V was cut by 3 bases and J by 1 base, with 12 bases left in between. Germline values: CDR1 LGHDT, CDR2 YNNKEL (reference sequence). The CDR3 DNA follows: TGTGCCAGCAGCCACAGACAAGCCAAGAACACTGAAGCTTTCTTT. Its protein product is CASSHRQAKNTEAFF.

A few counts support this clonotype. The gene calls are TRBV30 and TRBJ1-4; D unresolved. V was pared by 2 bases and J by 4 bases, with 8 bases between. This CDR3 contains 13 residues. Germline CDR1 is GTSNPN and CDR2 is SVGIG (reference sequence). The DNA of the CDR3 is TGTGCCTGGAGTCCAGCGGGTAATGAAAAACTGTTTTTT. Translating gives CAWSPAGNEKLFF.

V and J are TRBV5-5 and TRBJ2-7; 7 bases match TRBD1. The CDR3 is 14 residues long. Germline CDR1 SGHKS, CDR2 YYEKEE (reference sequence). The junction had 6 bases not matched to a gene; V was cut back by 4 bases and J by 2 bases. As DNA, the CDR3 is TGTGCCAGCAGCCGGGGACAGAAGACCTACGAGCAGTACTTC. This encodes CASSRGQKTYEQYF.

This clonotype appeared once. The gene calls are TRBV20-1 and TRBJ2-5; possible D gene TRBD2, 5 bases. The CDR3 extends over 14 amino acids. The germline V and J ends were trimmed by 1 base and 5 bases, with 14 bases remaining between them. Germline V gene sequence: CDR1 DFQATT, CDR2 SNEGSKA (reference sequence). Here the CDR3 DNA reads TGCAGTGCTAGAGGAGCTAGCTTGGGGGAGACCCAGTACTTC. This translates into CSARGASLGETQYF.

The DNA of the CDR3 is TGTGCCACCCAAGCCACGACAGGGACCTATGGCTACACCTTC. Translated: CATQATTGTYGYTF. The rearrangement links TRBV15 to TRBJ1-2; 7 positions match TRBD1. Germline V gene lookup returns CDR1 LNHNV and CDR2 YYDKDF (reference sequence). This CDR3 region has 14 residues. Trimming cost V 8 bases and J 4 bases; bases outside gene matches: 10.

The chain links TRBV29-1 to TRBJ1-4; D remains unclear. The CDR3 is 14 residues long. V lost 7 bases and J 4 bases, leaving 16 bases between the germline ends. Germline CDR1 is SQVTM and CDR2 is ANQGSEA. The CDR3 sequence: CSAVDYGGNEKLFF. In DNA form, the CDR3 reads TGCAGCGCCGTCGACTACGGTGGTAATGAAAAACTGTTTTTT.

CDR3 in amino acids: CASSPGVAYQNEQYF. CDR3 sequence (DNA): TGCGCCAGCAGCCCCGGGGTAGCGTATCAAAACGAGCAGTACTTC. V gene TRBV4-1 combines with J gene TRBJ2-7; possible D gene TRBD2, 5 bases. From germline, CDR1 is MGHRA and CDR2 YSYEKL. This CDR3 contains 15 residues. Trimming cost V 4 bases and J 5 bases, with 18 bases left between them.

There are a few counts of this clonotype. The chain links TRBV20-1 to TRBJ2-2; TRBD2 aligns across 7 bases. Trimming at V came to 4 bases and at J to 5 bases, leaving 7 bases not matched to a gene. CDR1 and CDR2 (germline): DFQATT, SNEGSKA (reference sequence). This CDR3 spans 14 amino acids. CDR3 sequence reads: CSAMGGPGTGELFF. DNA of the CDR3: TGCAGTGCTATGGGAGGGCCCGGTACCGGGGAGCTGTTTTTT.

This clonotype has more than one count but fewer than ten. The V gene is TRBV6-5, the J gene TRBJ1-2; D is ambiguous. Germline loops: CDR1 MNHEY, CDR2 SVGAGI. The CDR3 spans 15 residues. V was clipped by 2 bases and J by 2 bases, with 12 bases between them. The CDR3 bases are TGTGCCAGCAGTTACACCATGGACGGGAACTATGGCTACACCTTC. This codes for CASSYTMDGNYGYTF.

This clonotype was counted only a few times. This chain connects TRBV10-3 to TRBJ2-7, with 9 bases identical to TRBD2. V shed 2 bases, J shed 2 bases, and the junction held 10 bases outside the gene matches. Germline CDR1 ENHRY, CDR2 SYGVKD. This CDR3 spans 17 amino acids. Here the CDR3 reads CAISETPTSGTAYEQYF. CDR3 DNA sequence: TGTGCCATCAGTGAGACCCCGACTAGCGGTACGGCCTACGAGCAGTACTTC.

V usage is TRBV24-1 and J usage is TRBJ2-3, with 10 nucleotides matching TRBD2. J gave up 5 bases and V 4 bases, and 5 bases lay outside the gene matches. The CDR3 has 15 amino acids. CDR1 is KGHDR, CDR2 SFDVKD, per germline. The CDR3 nucleotides are TGTGCCACCAGTGAAGCGGGAGGGCCGCAAGATACGCAGTATTTT. It yields the protein CATSEAGGPQDTQYF.

The rearrangement links TRBV2 to TRBJ2-3; a weak D match, TRBD1 (5 bases). V was cut by 7 bases and J by 7 bases, with 15 bases left in between. Germline V CDR1 and CDR2: SNHLY, FYNNEI. The CDR3 is made up of 13 amino acids. Written as DNA, the CDR3 is TGTGCCAGCAAGGAGCTCAGGGATAATACGCAGTATTTT. Residues: CASKELRDNTQYF.

V and J are TRBV24-1 and TRBJ2-2; 12 nucleotides match TRBD2. V shed 2 bases, J shed 5 bases, and the junction held 11 bases outside the gene matches. This CDR3 is 19 amino acids long. Germline V gene lookup returns CDR1 KGHDR and CDR2 SFDVKD. DNA for the CDR3: TGTGCCACCAGTGATTCAACCCGGACTAGCGGGGACGATACCGGGGAGCTGTTTTTT. This gives the protein CATSDSTRTSGDDTGELFF.

This clonotype was seen a few times. The chain couples TRBV20-1 to TRBJ2-1; possible D gene TRBD1, 5 bases. CDR1 and CDR2 (germline): DFQATT, SNEGSKA (reference sequence). The CDR3 is made up of 14 amino acids. Trimming took off 1 base at V and 7 bases at J, with 14 bases between the two ends. CDR3 loop: CSARVQVQVNEQFF. CDR3 bases: TGCAGTGCTAGAGTACAGGTACAGGTAAATGAGCAGTTCTTC.

This clonotype showed up just a few times. V and J are TRBV7-2 and TRBJ2-7; 14 bases fit TRBD2. Germline values: CDR1 SGHTA, CDR2 FQGNSA. With 4 bases clipped from V and 6 bases from J, the junction kept 2 bases outside the gene matches. The CDR3 covers 14 residues. This chain's CDR3 is CASSSGTSGSEQYF. The CDR3 DNA sequence: TGTGCCAGCAGCTCAGGGACTAGCGGGAGCGAGCAGTACTTC.

This chain uses TRBV10-3 with TRBJ2-2, with 8 bases identical to TRBD1. CDR1 ENHRY and CDR2 SYGVKD come from the germline V gene. With V trimmed by 7 bases and J by 3 bases, 4 bases remained unmatched. The CDR3 runs 14 residues. The CDR3 DNA is TGTGCCATCAAAGGACAGGGAGACACCGGGGAGCTGTTTTTT. This codes for CAIKGQGDTGELFF.

This chain uses TRBV7-9 with TRBJ1-1; a possible D gene is TRBD1 (5 bases). Trimming left V 1 base short and J 4 bases short, with 16 bases between. The CDR3 length is 16 residues. Germline loops: CDR1 SEHNR, CDR2 FQNEAQ (reference sequence). CDR3 bases: TGTGCCAGCAGCTTAGATGCCCTTCGGGGCCCCACTGAAGCTTTCTTT. Encoded protein: CASSLDALRGPTEAFF.

There are a few counts of this clonotype. The V and J genes are TRBV4-1 and TRBJ2-3; tentatively, D is TRBD2 (6 bases). This CDR3 has 19 residues. V lost 0 bases, J lost 1 base, and 20 bases lay in between. Germline-derived CDR1 and CDR2 are MGHRA and YSYEKL. CDR3: CASSQDRDSGLFGTDTQYF. CDR3 bases: TGCGCCAGCAGCCAAGATCGGGATAGCGGTCTTTTCGGCACAGATACGCAGTATTTT.

V is TRBV7-9 and J is TRBJ2-3; 13 bases align to TRBD2. Germline-derived CDR1 and CDR2 are SEHNR and FQNEAQ (reference sequence). The CDR3 is 18 amino acids. The ends lost 4 bases at V and 7 bases at J; junction bases unmatched: 14. CDR3 sequence (DNA): TGTGCCAGCAGCTCCCGCGTGGGACTAGCGGGGTTGCCATATACGCAGTATTTT. Translated: CASSSRVGLAGLPYTQYF.